One TCR beta chain is described in this entry. What it recognizes is unknown. Trimming shortened V by 4 bases and J by 8 bases, and 18 bases separated the two germline ends. Germline CDR1 reads SGDLS; CDR2 reads YYNGEE. This CDR3 is 14 amino acids long. The data stem from a study of long-term antiretroviral therapy in people with HIV. Sequencing relied on immunoSEQ assay v3.0, run at survey level. Libraries were prepared by immunoSEQ multiplex PCR; TCRdb keeps only in-frame clonotypes and omits some of them. The profile covers about 28,000 clones, with approximately 90% appearing a single time and around 4.2% taken by the ten largest. Study results and caveats: Repertoires in HIV (unlike those of controls) had narrower CDR3 length ranges.

This material consisted of unsorted PBMCs, taken 3.1 years after starting antiretroviral therapy. V is TRBV9 and J is TRBJ1-2, with D uncertain. The receptor comes from a man aged 18 to 30 with HIV. CDR3 loop: CASSTQTGLTGYTF. The CDR3 bases are TGTGCCAGCAGCACCCAAACCGGGCTGACAGGCTACACCTTC.